The 19 T cell receptor beta chains presented below share a single source sample, sequenced in a study of human T cells and chemical hapten exposure. MiXCR was run by TCRdb on the RACE reads, yielding one entry per CDR3 protein. The profile shows some 170,000 distinct CDR3 sequences, 20% to 25% of them singletons. Time point of the sample: patch test 1, 2 weeks after DPC sensitization. The treatment here: therapeutic diphenylcyclopropenone sensitization with weekly scalp DPC. Material: whole blood, obtained in connection with sensitization to the hapten diphenylcyclopropenone (DPC). Receptors were obtained from a woman between 50 and 59 years old with alopecia areata. Some clones in this sample may be carry-over from other donors' samples.

The CDR3 loop is CSASGTSGNINEQFF. The DNA of the CDR3 is TGCAGCGCTTCCGGGACTAGCGGGAATATAAATGAGCAGTTCTTC. V gene TRBV29-1 combines with J gene TRBJ2-1; 13 bases match TRBD2. Looked up from germline, CDR1 is SQVTM and CDR2 is ANQGSEA. This CDR3 is 15 amino acids long. The J segment lost 7 bases and the V segment lost 7 bases, leaving 10 bases of the junction unmatched.

This clonotype appeared many times. A junction end diverges from the germline sequence, so it may reflect a read error. This chain connects TRBV5-5 to TRBJ2-1; tentative D call: TRBD1 (6 bases). Germline CDR1 is SGHKS and CDR2 is YYEKEE (reference sequence). This CDR3 spans 12 amino acids. The CDR3 spells CASSSTGNVMIF. The CDR3 region has the DNA TGTGCCAGCAGCTCGACAGGAAATGTTATGATCTTC.

The sample holds a few counts of this clonotype. The rearrangement joins TRBV10-3 to TRBJ2-1; the match to TRBD2 covers 7 bases. This CDR3 comprises 15 residues. The junction had 11 bases not matched to a gene; V was cut back by 8 bases and J by 4 bases. Germline V lookup: CDR1 ENHRY, CDR2 SYGVKD. The CDR3 sequence: CAIGSASGPYNEQFF. CDR3 nucleotides: TGTGCCATCGGGTCTGCTAGCGGCCCTTACAATGAGCAGTTCTTC.

This clonotype appeared a few times. V gene TRBV10-3 combines with J gene TRBJ1-3; D is undetermined. Germline lookup yields CDR1 ENHRY and CDR2 SYGVKD. V gave up 5 bases and J gave up 4 bases, with 9 bases separating them. The length of the CDR3 is 13 residues. The CDR3 here is CAISTAGGNTIYF. CDR3 coding DNA: TGTGCCATCAGTACGGCTGGGGGAAACACCATATATTTT.

The rearrangement links TRBV7-9 to TRBJ1-3, with a weak D call TRBD1 (5 bases). The CDR3 runs to 15 residues. The germline CDR1 and CDR2 sequences are SEHNR and FQNEAQ (reference sequence). V was pared by 1 base and J by 7 bases, with 14 bases between. Here the CDR3 reads CASSLEGPPPNTIYF. CDR3 sequence (DNA): TGTGCCAGCAGCTTAGAGGGACCGCCCCCCAACACCATATATTTT.

This clonotype was counted between two and nine times. This rearrangement joins TRBV28 to TRBJ1-4, with TRBD1 matching over 11 bases. CDR1 and CDR2 (germline): MDHEN, SYDVKM. Losses at the gene ends were 6 bases for V and 8 bases for J; bases not matched to a gene: 5. The CDR3 consists of 14 residues. The CDR3 DNA reads as TGTGCCAGCAGCTCGGACAGGGGGCGGGAAAAACTGTTTTTT. This translates into CASSSDRGREKLFF.

J is TRBJ2-7 and V is TRBV19; the match to TRBD2 covers 9 bases. The CDR3 length is 15 residues. Looked up from germline, CDR1 is LNHDA and CDR2 is SQIVND (reference sequence). The J segment lost 3 bases and the V segment lost 5 bases, leaving 8 bases of the junction unmatched. CDR3 residues: CASSPYLAGRYEQYF. CDR3 in DNA: TGTGCCAGTAGTCCGTACCTAGCGGGGCGCTACGAGCAGTACTTC.

The V call is TRBV28, the J call TRBJ1-2; unclear D gene. Trimming removed 3 bases at V and 5 bases at J, with 13 bases between. Germline-derived CDR1 and CDR2 are MDHEN and SYDVKM. The CDR3 has 14 amino acids. This CDR3 reads CASSLVGREYGYTF. The CDR3 DNA sequence: TGTGCCAGCAGTTTGGTCGGCAGAGAATATGGCTACACCTTC.

This clonotype has just a few counts. This chain connects TRBV20-1 to TRBJ1-5; D uncertain. The germline V gene has CDR1 DFQATT and CDR2 SNEGSKA (reference sequence). V lost 3 bases and J 6 bases, leaving 12 bases between the germline ends. The CDR3 covers 13 residues. In DNA form, the CDR3 reads TGCAGTGCTAGGGTGTCAGCGGGTCAGCCCCAGCATTTT. Protein product: CSARVSAGQPQHF.

The V call is TRBV7-6, the J call TRBJ2-2; the match to TRBD1 covers 8 bases. Per germline, CDR1 SGHVS and CDR2 FNYEAQ. This CDR3 is built from 14 residues. The V segment lost 3 bases and the J segment 8 bases; nucleotides outside the gene matches: 5. CDR3 protein: CASSFQGASGELFF. The CDR3 coding sequence is TGTGCCAGCAGCTTCCAGGGGGCTTCGGGGGAGCTGTTTTTT.

The chain employs TRBV27 and TRBJ1-5; D is possibly TRBD1 (6 bases). This CDR3 has 16 residues. Trimming stripped 6 bases from V and 2 bases from J, with 17 bases between. CDR1 and CDR2 (germline): MNHEY, SMNVEV (reference sequence). CDR3 sequence (DNA): TGTGCCAGCAGACTAGGGGGGGTGGGCGGCAATCAGCCCCAGCATTTT. Translated: CASRLGGVGGNQPQHF.

The chain uses TRBV5-1 and TRBJ2-4; D gene uncertain. The germline CDR1 and CDR2 sequences are SGHRS and YFSETQ. The CDR3 extends over 14 amino acids. Trimming cost V 2 bases and J 7 bases, with 13 bases left between them. In DNA, the CDR3 is TGCGCCAGCAGCTTCGGCCCCGGTGATAACATTCAGTACTTC. Residues: CASSFGPGDNIQYF. Using reference TRBV5-1 and TRBJ2-4 for the parts outside the CDR3, the full variable domain is KAGVTQTPRYLIKTRGQQVTLSCSPISGHRSVSWYQQTPGQGLQFLFEYFSETQRNKGNFPGRFSGRQFSNSRSEMNVSTLELGDSALYLCASSFGPGDNIQYFGAGTRLSVL.

V is TRBV6-2 or TRBV6-3 and J is TRBJ2-1, with D tentatively TRBD1 or TRBD2 (5 bases each). Trimming cost V 4 bases and J 8 bases, with 15 bases left between them. The CDR3 loop spans 14 amino acids. Germline CDR1 and CDR2: MNHEY and SVGEGT. The CDR3 DNA is TGTGCCAGCAGTTGGTACGGGGTGGGGGATGAGCAGTTCTTC. Amino acids: CASSWYGVGDEQFF.

This chain joins TRBV7-2 and TRBJ1-5, with 7 bases lining up with TRBD1. From germline, CDR1 is SGHTA and CDR2 FQGNSA. J lost 6 bases, V lost 5 bases, and 10 bases had no gene match. This CDR3 contains 15 residues. The CDR3 DNA reads TGTGCCAGCAGCATAACAGGGGCTTCGGCTCAGCCCCAGCATTTT. Residues: CASSITGASAQPQHF.

The chain uses TRBV20-1 and TRBJ2-7; D uncertain. V was cut by 8 bases and J by 4 bases, with 15 bases left in between. This CDR3 comprises 12 residues. Germline V CDR1 and CDR2: DFQATT, SNEGSKA (reference sequence). CDR3 amino acids: CSSSGRPYEQYF. The CDR3 DNA sequence: TGCAGTTCCAGTGGGCGACCTTACGAGCAGTACTTC.

The chain uses TRBV9 and TRBJ2-1; D gene unclear. Trimming removed 0 bases from V and 10 bases from J, with 11 bases in between. The germline V gene has CDR1 SGDLS and CDR2 YYNGEE. The CDR3 totals 13 residues. The CDR3 sequence is CASSVGGITEQFF. DNA for the CDR3: TGTGCCAGCAGCGTAGGCGGCATCACCGAGCAGTTCTTC.

This chain links TRBV7-3 with TRBJ2-3; D possibly corresponds to TRBD2 (5 bases). Looked up from germline, CDR1 is SGHTA and CDR2 is FQGTGA. The CDR3 contains 14 residues. V shed 1 base and J shed 2 bases, with 7 bases lying between them. This CDR3 is CASSLNGITDTQYF. The CDR3 DNA reads as TGTGCCAGCAGCTTAAACGGGATCACAGATACGCAGTATTTT.

This clonotype occurred a few times. V is TRBV30 and J is TRBJ1-1, with D unclear. The CDR3 consists of 12 residues. With 0 bases removed from V and 4 bases from J, the gap between germline ends came to 6 bases. Germline assignment: CDR1 GTSNPN and CDR2 SVGIG (reference sequence). CDR3 loop: CAWSVGRTEAFF. The DNA for the CDR3 is TGTGCCTGGAGTGTAGGACGCACTGAAGCTTTCTTT.

The chain combines TRBV18 with TRBJ1-5; perhaps TRBD1 as D (5 bases). The CDR3 covers 17 residues. Trimming stripped 5 bases from V and 5 bases from J, with 22 bases between. Per the germline V gene, CDR1 is KGHSH and CDR2 is LQKENI. The CDR3 DNA reads as TGTGCCAGCTCAGCGTTTCCGCGGACACGGAATGATCAGCCCCAGCATTTT. Translating it yields CASSAFPRTRNDQPQHF.